This TCR beta chain was found in a study of T-cell memory formation after mild COVID-19. Study outcomes and limitations: Cross-reactive memory apparently joined, as some responding clones appeared in pre-infection memory.

TCRdb called the 5' RACE reads again in MiXCR, with one record for every CDR3 protein. The table records about 280,000 distinct CDR3 sequences, under 8.5% of them present only once. Of note for this clonotype: Its target is not known.

The CDR3 has 14 residues. The germline V gene encodes CDR1 MNHNS and CDR2 SASEGT. V was pared by 1 base and J by 5 bases, with 11 bases between. This chain joins TRBV6-1 and TRBJ1-1; tentative D call: TRBD1 (5 bases). Sequencing input: PBMCs or a T cell subset sorted from them (not recorded which). This sequence originates from a man younger than 35 who had mild COVID-19 (a few samples of this study predate the infection). Cell type and time point are not known. The CDR3 region is CASSEGKGRTEAFF. The CDR3 region has the DNA TGTGCCAGCAGTGAAGGGAAGGGGCGGACTGAAGCTTTCTTT.